This T cell receptor beta chain was recorded in a study of shared clonotypes between healthy human individuals. Study-wide background: Three CD4 naive, three CD4 memory, two CD8 naive and one CD8 memory plate were used per donor.

Concerning this clone: Its target is not known.

Germline CDR1 and CDR2: SGHRS and YFSETQ. The CDR3 has 18 amino acids. V trimming: 0 bases; J trimming: 8 bases; junction bases outside the gene matches: 10. General study findings and limits: Relative to their counterparts shared across all four donors, non-shared clonotypes exhibited diminished generation probabilities. Clonotype sharing across donors was expected to vary with sequencing depth. Sample collection involved blood only; tissue repertoires are likely different.

The table came from immunoSEQ multiplex PCR; TCRdb's copy has only in-frame clones and leaves some out. Counted here are approximately 1.4 million clones, 98% occurring once; the ten biggest clones make up 0.45%. The sequenced material came from naive CD4+ T cells sorted from blood. Sample subset: CD45RA+ positively selected. V usage is TRBV5-1 and J usage is TRBJ2-1; TRBD2 matches at 14 bases. This TCR derives from a young man in good health. The DNA of the CDR3 is TGCGCCAGCAGCTTGGCCAGGGGACTAGCGGGAGCCCTAGATGAGCAGTTCTTC. It yields the protein CASSLARGLAGALDEQFF.